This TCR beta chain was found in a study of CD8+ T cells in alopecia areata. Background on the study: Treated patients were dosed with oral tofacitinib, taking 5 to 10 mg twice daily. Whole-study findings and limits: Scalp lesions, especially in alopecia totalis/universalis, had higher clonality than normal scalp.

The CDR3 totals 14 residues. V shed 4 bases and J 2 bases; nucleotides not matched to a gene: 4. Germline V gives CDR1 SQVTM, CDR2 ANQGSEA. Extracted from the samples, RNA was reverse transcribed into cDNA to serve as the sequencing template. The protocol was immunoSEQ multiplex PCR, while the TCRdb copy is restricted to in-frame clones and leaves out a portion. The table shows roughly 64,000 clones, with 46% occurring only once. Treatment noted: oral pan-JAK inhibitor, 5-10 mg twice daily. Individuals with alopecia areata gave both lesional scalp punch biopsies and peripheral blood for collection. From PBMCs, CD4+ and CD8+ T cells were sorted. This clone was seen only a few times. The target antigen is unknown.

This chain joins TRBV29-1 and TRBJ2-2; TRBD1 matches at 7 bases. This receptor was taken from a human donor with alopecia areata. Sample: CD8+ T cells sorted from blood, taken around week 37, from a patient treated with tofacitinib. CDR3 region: CSVVGTANTGELFF. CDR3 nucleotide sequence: TGCAGCGTTGTCGGGACAGCAAACACCGGGGAGCTGTTTTTT.